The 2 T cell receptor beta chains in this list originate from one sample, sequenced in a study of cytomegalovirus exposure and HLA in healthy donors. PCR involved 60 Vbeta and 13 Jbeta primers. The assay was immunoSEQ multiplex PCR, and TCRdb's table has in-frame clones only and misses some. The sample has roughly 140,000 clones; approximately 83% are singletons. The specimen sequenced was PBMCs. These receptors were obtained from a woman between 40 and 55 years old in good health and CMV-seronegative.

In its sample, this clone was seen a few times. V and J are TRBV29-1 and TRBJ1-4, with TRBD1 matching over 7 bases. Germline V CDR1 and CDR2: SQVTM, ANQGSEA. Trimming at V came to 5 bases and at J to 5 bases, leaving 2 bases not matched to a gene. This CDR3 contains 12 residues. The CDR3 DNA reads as TGCAGCGTTAAGGGGGCCAATGAAAAACTGTTTTTT. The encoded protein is CSVKGANEKLFF.

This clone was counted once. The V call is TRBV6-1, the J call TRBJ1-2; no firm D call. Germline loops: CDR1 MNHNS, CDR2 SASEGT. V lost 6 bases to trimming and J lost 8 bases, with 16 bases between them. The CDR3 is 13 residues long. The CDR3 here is CASRSGPTWGYTF. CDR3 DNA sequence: TGTGCCAGCAGATCAGGTCCGACCTGGGGCTACACCTTC.